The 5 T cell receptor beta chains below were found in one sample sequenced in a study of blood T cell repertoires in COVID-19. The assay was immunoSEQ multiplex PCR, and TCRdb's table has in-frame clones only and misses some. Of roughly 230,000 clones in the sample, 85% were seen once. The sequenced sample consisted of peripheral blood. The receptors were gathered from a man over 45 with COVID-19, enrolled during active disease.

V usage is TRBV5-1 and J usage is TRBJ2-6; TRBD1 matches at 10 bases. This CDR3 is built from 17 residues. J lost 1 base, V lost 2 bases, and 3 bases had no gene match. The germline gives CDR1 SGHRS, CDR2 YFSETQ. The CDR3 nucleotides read TGCGCCAGCAGCTTAGGACAGGGGGGTTCTGGGGCCAACGTCCTGACTTTC. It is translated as CASSLGQGGSGANVLTF.

The CDR3: CTRGGTDQPQHF. The CDR3 DNA sequence: TGTACCCGAGGGGGCACTGATCAGCCCCAGCATTTT. The rearrangement joins TRBV6-5 to TRBJ1-5, with 7 bases lining up with TRBD1. The CDR3 covers 12 residues. Germline CDR1 MNHEY, CDR2 SVGAGI.

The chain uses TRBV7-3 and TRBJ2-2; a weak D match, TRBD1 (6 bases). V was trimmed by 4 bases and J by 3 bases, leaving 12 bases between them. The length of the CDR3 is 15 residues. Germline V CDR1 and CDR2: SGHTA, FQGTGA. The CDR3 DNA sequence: TGTGCCAGCAGCTCAAAACAGGGCTACACCGGGGAGCTGTTTTTT. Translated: CASSSKQGYTGELFF.

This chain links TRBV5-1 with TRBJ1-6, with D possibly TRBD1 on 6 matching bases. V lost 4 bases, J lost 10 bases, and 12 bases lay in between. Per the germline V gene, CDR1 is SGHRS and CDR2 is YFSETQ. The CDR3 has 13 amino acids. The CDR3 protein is CASSPSGASPLHF. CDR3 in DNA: TGCGCCAGCAGCCCTTCAGGGGCCTCACCCCTCCACTTT.

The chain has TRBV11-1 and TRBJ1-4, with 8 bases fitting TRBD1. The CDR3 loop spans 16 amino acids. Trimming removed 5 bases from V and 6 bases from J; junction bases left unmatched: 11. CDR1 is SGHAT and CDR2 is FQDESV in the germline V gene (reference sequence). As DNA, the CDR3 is TGTGCCAGCAGCATTCGCCCGGGACAGGAACATGAAAAACTGTTTTTT. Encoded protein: CASSIRPGQEHEKLFF. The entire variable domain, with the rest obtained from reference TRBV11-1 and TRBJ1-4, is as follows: EAEVAQSPRYKITEKSQAVAFWCDPISGHATLYWYRQILGQGPELLVQFQDESVVDDSQLPKDRFSAERLKGVDSTLKIQPAELGDSAMYLCASSIRPGQEHEKLFFGSGTQLSVL.